The entry below describes one TCR beta chain. This clonotype was seen repeatedly, ten times or more. Its target antigen remains unknown. Per-nucleotide qualities are absent, and no much larger clonotype sits a single base away. Libraries incorporated unique molecular identifier barcodes, which were used to quantify clonotypes. Qiagen AllPrep DNA/RNA Micro kits were used to isolate total RNA, and an Agilent TapeStation was used to check RNA quality. TCR beta libraries were constructed by 5' RACE, in which cDNA synthesis was followed by two PCR steps with TCR beta constant-region gene-specific primers. An Illumina MiSeq platform was used to sequence the TCR beta libraries. Concerning the study's data processing: MIGEC, MiXCR and VDJtools were used to process the reads. The frequency of each clonotype was calculated as the fraction of all unique molecular identifiers in the sample that belonged to that clonotype. Nonfunctional TRBV genes listed as pseudogenes or open reading frames in IMGT, such as TRBV1, TRBV12-1 and TRBV21, were excluded. The raw public data were reprocessed by TCRdb itself: fastp quality trimming at Q25, MiXCR clonotype calling, in-frame beta chains only. All rows with the same CDR3 protein become a single entry with the most common DNA and genes. These V and J calls derive from TCRdb rather than the authors' analysis. The sample data list 8,400 or so distinct CDR3 sequences, and roughly 2.2% of these were observed just once. Approximately 70% of the sample is taken by the ten largest.

What this sample's treatment or condition label stands for: alpha-CD19 control bispecific (anti-CD19 x anti-CD3). For about 3 days, T cells were expanded from blood mononuclear cells using either the anti-CD3 antibody OKT3 or CD3/CD28 Dynabeads. Anti-CD19 bispecific antibody cocultures served as comparators for TRBV sequencing; in separate killing assays, anti-CD19 had no effect on Jurkat or HPB-ALL cells. Expanded T cells were maintained in RPMI 1640 supplemented with about 10% fetal bovine serum, recombinant human IL-2 (around 98 IU/ml) and IL-7 (roughly 5.1 ng/ml). For cocultures, about 50,000 normal T cells were combined with about 50,000 target cells and bispecific antibody in 100 ul and incubated for approximately 16 hours at 37 degrees C. Each bispecific antibody was composed of two single-chain variable fragments, which were expressed in a single-chain diabody format with a His tag. Healthy human donors supplied the effector T cells, with peripheral blood mononuclear cells isolated from leukapheresis samples using Ficoll density gradient centrifugation.

Trimmed from V: 5 bases; trimmed from J: 1 base; junction bases lacking a gene match: 13. CDR1 SGHRS and CDR2 YFSETQ are derived from the germline V gene. Including the terminal cysteine and phenylalanine, the CDR3 comprises 17 residues. The DNA shown is the 51-base CDR3, in frame from base 1. The sample originates from a study of beta chain bispecific antibodies for T cell cancers (dated by TCRdb to the early 2020s). About the investigation overall: After T cells from healthy donors were cocultured with bispecific antibodies and T cell leukemia lines, the researchers used TRBV sequencing of the cells that survived to measure how much each TRBV family was depleted. On the cell surface, TRBV12 (TRBV12-3) was expressed by Jurkat cells, whereas TRBV5-5 was expressed by HPB-ALL cells.

What the authors observed across the whole study: Cross-reactivity of the anti-TRBV5-5 antibody with TRBV5-6 was attributed to high sequence similarity between the two genes. Every sequenced sample was a mix of normal T cells and leukemia cell line cells, and most of the targeted TRBV signal originated from the leukemia cells instead of the normal T cells. Relative to anti-CD19, anti-TRBV5-5 exposure lowered TRBV5-5 signal by about 98% and lowered signal from the closely related TRBV5-6 by about 92%. Relative to anti-CD19, the TRBV12-3 share of total TRBV signal was reduced by 98% to 99% after anti-TRBV12 exposure, whereas a nonsignificant 36.5% decrease was observed for TRBV12-4.

The sample in question was T cells from a healthy donor cultured with Jurkat leukemia cells, obtained from a culture containing an anti-CD19 bispecific antibody. This TCR was sampled from a human donor in good health. Some clones in this sample may be carry-over from other donors' samples. The chain is encoded by TRBV5-1 joined to TRBJ2-3, with TRBD2 matching 7 junction bases. The nucleotides are TGCGCCAGCAGGTCGGGGGGATCCTTCTCGGGCACAGATACGCAGTATTTT. Its coded protein is CASRSGGSFSGTDTQYF.